The 29 T cell receptor beta chains below all came from one sample that was sequenced in a study of beta chain features in type 1 diabetes. Their target antigens are unknown. Every isolated RNA sample was fully reverse transcribed, so sequencing captured expressed TCRB transcripts. Generated by immunoSEQ multiplex PCR, the TCRdb table keeps only in-frame clones and is missing some. The sample consists of about 160,000 clones, around 8% of them appearing once. Whole-study results and caveats: Researchers report that Type 1 diabetes patients had moderately but significantly shorter TCRB CDR3s across all four CD4+ subsets.

The sequenced sample consisted of central memory CD4+ T cells from blood. The receptors stem from a woman aged 18-30 years with type 1 diabetes.

The genes are TRBV10-3 and TRBJ2-7; 7 bases align to TRBD2. Trimming cost V 7 bases and J 2 bases; bases outside gene matches: 2. There are 12 residues in the CDR3. Germline lookup yields CDR1 ENHRY and CDR2 SYGVKD. The CDR3 loop is CAIKTSAYEQYF. The CDR3 DNA reads as TGTGCCATCAAAACTAGCGCCTACGAGCAGTACTTC.

This clone was observed a handful of times. The chain joins TRBV4-3 to TRBJ1-5; 8 bases match TRBD1. This CDR3 comprises 14 residues. Losses at the gene ends were 3 bases for V and 5 bases for J; bases not matched to a gene: 3. CDR1 LGHNA and CDR2 YSLEER come from the germline V gene. CDR3 DNA sequence: TGCGCCAGCAGCCAGGACAGGGTAGATCAGCCCCAGCATTTT. Its translation: CASSQDRVDQPQHF.

This clone was detected ten times or more. V gene TRBV7-2 combines with J gene TRBJ2-7, with D tentatively TRBD1 (5 bases). Germline V CDR1 and CDR2: SGHTA, FQGNSA. V was clipped by 7 bases and J by 12 bases, with 16 bases between them. The CDR3 extends over 11 amino acids. The CDR3 DNA reads TGTGCCAGCACCAATTCAGGGTTACCGTACTTC. Its translation: CASTNSGLPYF.

This chain connects TRBV7-2 to TRBJ1-1, with D possibly matching TRBD1 (6 bases). In germline, CDR1 is SGHTA, CDR2 FQGNSA. CDR3 length: 15 amino acids. Trimming left V 1 base short and J 5 bases short, with 14 bases between. CDR3 region: CASSLVGGSGTEAFF. The CDR3 nucleotides read TGTGCCAGCAGCTTAGTTGGGGGCTCGGGGACTGAAGCTTTCTTT.

This chain connects TRBV18 to TRBJ1-5; 7 bases agree with TRBD1. V trimming: 4 bases; J trimming: 6 bases; junction bases outside the gene matches: 0. CDR1 and CDR2 (germline): KGHSH, LQKENI. The CDR3 is made up of 12 amino acids. In DNA, the CDR3 is TGTGCCAGCTCACACAGGGGTCAGCCCCAGCATTTT. This encodes CASSHRGQPQHF.

The chain links TRBV7-2 to TRBJ2-2; D might be TRBD2 (7 bases). Germline V CDR1 and CDR2: SGHTA, FQGNSA. V was shortened by 2 bases and J by 2 bases, with 9 bases between the two germline ends. The CDR3 consists of 15 residues. The CDR3 nucleotides read TGTGCCAGCAGCTTAAGGGGGGGAAACACCGGGGAGCTGTTTTTT. Amino acids: CASSLRGGNTGELFF. Together with reference TRBV7-2 and TRBJ2-2, the CDR3 gives the full variable domain: GAGVSQSPSNKVTEKGKDVELRCDPISGHTALYWYRQSLGQGLEFLIYFQGNSAPDKSGLPSDRFSAERTGGSVSTLTIQRTQQEDSAVYLCASSLRGGNTGELFFGEGSRLTVL.

This clone has only a few counts. The rearrangement uses TRBV5-4 and TRBJ2-1, with 7 bases identical to TRBD2. Trimming removed 2 bases from V and 0 bases from J; junction bases left unmatched: 5. The CDR3 extends over 16 amino acids. In germline, CDR1 is SGHNT, CDR2 YYREEE (reference sequence). The CDR3 region has the DNA TGTGCCAGCAGCTTAGTAGGCGGGGGCTCCTACAATGAGCAGTTCTTC. It encodes CASSLVGGGSYNEQFF.

The rearrangement links TRBV6-1 to TRBJ1-1; D is uncertain. The V and J ends lost 5 bases and 7 bases respectively, with 8 bases between them. The CDR3 has 11 amino acids. Germline lookup yields CDR1 MNHNS and CDR2 SASEGT. CDR3 amino acids: CASSPGSEAFF. The CDR3 DNA reads TGTGCCAGCAGTCCCGGGAGTGAAGCTTTCTTT.

A few counts support this clone. This chain joins TRBV28 and TRBJ2-5; 8 positions match TRBD2. V was pared by 8 bases and J by 5 bases, with 4 bases of the junction left unmatched. Germline CDR1 is MDHEN and CDR2 is SYDVKM. The CDR3 loop spans 12 amino acids. In DNA, the CDR3 is TGTGCCAGCCGGGTAGCGGGGGAGACCCAGTACTTC. As protein: CASRVAGETQYF.

V usage is TRBV6-5 and J usage is TRBJ2-7; D uncertain. Per germline, CDR1 MNHEY and CDR2 SVGAGI. The length of the CDR3 is 12 residues. V dropped 6 bases and J dropped 3 bases, with 9 bases sitting between them. The CDR3, as DNA: TGTGCCAGCAGGGGTAGCCACTACGAGCAGTACTTC. Its translation: CASRGSHYEQYF.

At least ten counts were recorded for this clone. The chain recombines TRBV29-1 with TRBJ2-1, with a weak D call TRBD2 (6 bases). The length of the CDR3 is 14 residues. V was shortened by 3 bases and J by 9 bases, with 18 bases between the two germline ends. The V gene's germline CDR1 is SQVTM and CDR2 ANQGSEA. CDR3 DNA: TGCAGCGTTGAGGGGGGACCGGTATTCGGTGAGCAGTTCTTC. Translating gives CSVEGGPVFGEQFF.

This clone was counted a few times. V is TRBV29-1 and J is TRBJ2-1; D might be TRBD1 (5 bases). The CDR3 loop spans 12 amino acids. V was clipped by 4 bases and J by 5 bases, with 9 bases between them. Germline V lookup: CDR1 SQVTM, CDR2 ANQGSEA. The CDR3, as DNA: TGCAGCGTTGGGGGCCTTAACAATGAGCAGTTCTTC. It yields the protein CSVGGLNNEQFF.

The chain uses TRBV7-8 and TRBJ1-6; D not certain. The V end lost 3 bases, the J end lost 4 bases, and 4 bases lay between the germline ends. CDR1 is SGHVS, CDR2 FQNEAQ, per germline. The CDR3 length is 13 residues. This chain's CDR3 is CASSFGYNSPLHF. The CDR3 DNA reads TGTGCCAGCAGCTTCGGGTATAATTCACCCCTCCACTTT.

This clone occurred many times. V is TRBV5-5 and J is TRBJ2-1; 9 nucleotides agree with TRBD2. The CDR3 is made up of 14 amino acids. V was pared by 2 bases and J by 10 bases, with 7 bases of the junction left unmatched. Germline-derived CDR1 and CDR2 are SGHKS and YYEKEE (reference sequence). The CDR3, as DNA: TGTGCCAGCAGCTTTTGGCGGGAGGGCCGGGAGCAGTTCTTC. As protein: CASSFWREGREQFF.

The chain employs TRBV30 and TRBJ2-7; 9 nucleotides align to TRBD1. The CDR3 covers 15 residues. Germline CDR1 is GTSNPN and CDR2 is SVGIG (reference sequence). The V gene end was trimmed by 2 bases and the J gene end by 4 bases; junction bases not matched to a gene: 9. The CDR3: CAWSRGTGIGYEQYF. The CDR3 DNA is TGTGCCTGGAGTCGAGGGACAGGGATTGGTTACGAGCAGTACTTC.

The chain has TRBV7-2 and TRBJ2-3, with 8 bases lining up with TRBD2. The CDR3 runs to 14 residues. J lost 8 bases, V lost 5 bases, and 9 bases had no gene match. The germline V gene encodes CDR1 SGHTA and CDR2 FQGNSA. The CDR3 DNA follows: TGTGCCAGCAGCCCGAGCGGGGGTTTCGTTACGCAGTATTTT. It is translated as CASSPSGGFVTQYF. Drawing the rest from reference TRBV7-2 and TRBJ2-3, the complete variable domain is GAGVSQSPSNKVTEKGKDVELRCDPISGHTALYWYRQSLGQGLEFLIYFQGNSAPDKSGLPSDRFSAERTGGSVSTLTIQRTQQEDSAVYLCASSPSGGFVTQYFGPGTRLTVL.

This clone was detected only a few times. The chain has TRBV9 and TRBJ1-1, with D perhaps TRBD1 (5 bases). CDR1 is SGDLS, CDR2 YYNGEE, per germline. CDR3 length: 13 residues. Trimming shortened V by 6 bases and J by 4 bases, and 13 bases separated the two germline ends. CDR3 sequence (DNA): TGTGCCAGCACTTCGGGGGTGGGCACTGAAGCTTTCTTT. Residues: CASTSGVGTEAFF.

This clone was picked up a small number of times. V is TRBV21-1 and J is TRBJ1-2; TRBD1, the table's D call, lacks a check against the DNA. TRBV21-1 is a pseudogene. The CDR3 extends over 17 amino acids. This CDR3 is CASSLSPFPGRIYGYTF. In nucleotides, the CDR3 is TGTGCCAGCAGCCTTTCCCCCTTTCCAGGTCGAATCTATGGCTACACCTTC.

This clone turned up a few times. The chain carries TRBV19 and TRBJ1-1, with TRBD1 identical over 12 bases. V lost 5 bases and J lost 6; bases outside the gene matches: 4. Per germline, CDR1 LNHDA and CDR2 SQIVND (reference sequence). The CDR3 consists of 14 residues. CDR3 region: CASSGDRGRAEAFF. The CDR3 bases are TGTGCCAGTAGTGGGGACAGGGGGCGGGCTGAAGCTTTCTTT.

This clone has only a few counts. This chain links TRBV4-1 with TRBJ2-2; TRBD1 might be the D (6 bases). This CDR3 spans 16 amino acids. Germline CDR1 is MGHRA and CDR2 is YSYEKL. Trimming left V 5 bases short and J 4 bases short, with 17 bases between. CDR3 coding DNA: TGCGCCAGCAGCTTCCGACAGGAGAGAAGCACCGGGGAGCTGTTTTTT. Protein product: CASSFRQERSTGELFF.

The chain is built from TRBV4-3 and TRBJ1-1, with D possibly being TRBD1 (6 bases). The V gene's germline CDR1 is LGHNA and CDR2 YSLEER. The CDR3 extends over 13 amino acids. The V gene lost 3 bases and the J gene lost 11 bases, with 16 bases spanning the gap. The DNA for the CDR3 is TGCGCCAGCAGCCAGGAAGGGACATATGTGGCTTTCTTT. It specifies CASSQEGTYVAFF.

The table lists this clone with a few counts. This chain connects TRBV9 to TRBJ2-2; 9 nucleotides agree with TRBD2. The CDR3 runs 17 residues. The junction had 13 bases not matched to a gene; V was cut back by 4 bases and J by 6 bases. Germline lookup yields CDR1 SGDLS and CDR2 YYNGEE. The CDR3 here is CASSRGGGLAASGELFF. As DNA, the CDR3 is TGTGCCAGCAGCCGCGGAGGGGGACTAGCTGCTTCCGGGGAGCTGTTTTTT.

In its sample, this clone was seen a few times. The chain couples TRBV7-9 to TRBJ2-3; TRBD2 matches at 12 bases. The CDR3 has 18 residues. Unmatched junction bases numbered 16, after V lost 7 bases and J lost 5 bases. Germline V CDR1 and CDR2: SEHNR, FQNEAQ (reference sequence). CDR3 coding DNA: TGTGCCAGCACCCTAGCCCTAGCGGGAGGGCCGGAGGTAGATACGCAGTATTTT. Translated, it gives CASTLALAGGPEVDTQYF.

This clone was seen only a few times. The rearrangement uses TRBV2 and TRBJ2-1; TRBD2 matches 15 bases. Trimming cost V 4 bases and J 10 bases; bases outside gene matches: 5. The CDR3 has 15 residues. Germline V CDR1 and CDR2: SNHLY, FYNNEI. As DNA, the CDR3 is TGTGCCAGCAGTGCCCGGACTAGCGGGGGGGCGGAGCAGTTCTTC. Translated: CASSARTSGGAEQFF.

This clone was found a few times. Additional DNA sequences in this sample encode the identical CDR3. The CDR3 reads CASSYGTGGRQPQHF. DNA of the CDR3: TGTGCCAGCAGCTATGGGACAGGGGGACGTCAGCCCCAGCATTTT. This chain uses TRBV7-2 with TRBJ1-5; 11 bases fit TRBD1. After removal of 4 bases from V and 6 bases from J, the junction contained 5 bases not matched to a gene. The length of the CDR3 is 15 residues. Germline V gene lookup returns CDR1 SGHTA and CDR2 FQGNSA. The whole variable domain, filled in from reference TRBV7-2 and TRBJ1-5, reads GAGVSQSPSNKVTEKGKDVELRCDPISGHTALYWYRQSLGQGLEFLIYFQGNSAPDKSGLPSDRFSAERTGGSVSTLTIQRTQQEDSAVYLCASSYGTGGRQPQHFGDGTRLSIL.

The chain combines TRBV7-2 with TRBJ1-2; D is uncertain. V lost 1 base, J lost 0 bases, and 9 bases lay in between. CDR3 length: 15 amino acids. Germline V gene data show CDR1 as SGHTA and CDR2 as FQGNSA. The CDR3 is CASSLGPSANYGYTF. In nucleotides, the CDR3 is TGTGCCAGCAGCTTAGGTCCTAGTGCTAACTATGGCTACACCTTC.

This clone was observed a handful of times. This chain links TRBV28 with TRBJ2-2; D might be TRBD2 (7 bases). In germline, CDR1 is MDHEN, CDR2 SYDVKM. The CDR3 covers 16 residues. Between the trimmed V and J ends, which lost 3 bases and 0 bases, there was a span of 11 bases. In DNA form, the CDR3 reads TGTGCCAGCAGTTTTTGGGAGGGGGCGAACACCGGGGAGCTGTTTTTT. Translated, it gives CASSFWEGANTGELFF.

There are a few counts of this clone. The chain uses TRBV11-2 and TRBJ1-4; D may be TRBD1 (6 bases). Germline CDR1 is SGHAT and CDR2 is FQNNGV. V was trimmed by 5 bases and J by 10 bases, leaving 14 bases between them. The CDR3 sequence is 13 residues long. CDR3 loop: CASSPDRGAKLFF. The CDR3 DNA reads as TGTGCCAGCAGCCCAGACCGGGGGGCAAAACTGTTTTTT.

This clone was counted once. The rearrangement links TRBV18 to TRBJ2-7; 10 bases map to TRBD2. The CDR3 extends over 17 amino acids. The V gene's germline CDR1 is KGHSH and CDR2 LQKENI. V was pared by 4 bases and J by 6 bases, with 15 bases of the junction left unmatched. The CDR3 coding sequence is TGTGCCAGCTCACTGAGTACCCCAGCGGGAGGGAAAGTCGAGCAGTACTTC. Translating gives CASSLSTPAGGKVEQYF.